One sample yielded the 11 T cell receptor beta chains listed below, sequenced in a study of control samples from healthy donors and cancer patients. Method: immunoSEQ multiplex PCR; TCRdb's copy keeps in-frame clones and lacks some. This table has approximately 150,000 clones, around 94% appearing once. Sequenced input: PBMCs. The receptors shown here come from a man aged 55 to 69 with colorectal cancer.

This chain uses TRBV10-2 with TRBJ1-2; the D is unclear. CDR1 is WSHSY, CDR2 SAAADI, per germline. This CDR3 contains 12 residues. Trimming pared 8 bases from V and 2 bases from J, leaving 9 bases between. CDR3 amino acids: CASYEANYGYTF. In DNA, the CDR3 is TGCGCCAGCTACGAGGCCAACTATGGCTACACCTTC.

This clone turned up a few times. The V call is TRBV4-1, the J call TRBJ1-5; 10 nucleotides align to TRBD1. The germline gives CDR1 MGHRA, CDR2 YSYEKL. After removal of 4 bases from V and 4 bases from J, the junction contained 4 bases not matched to a gene. This CDR3 has 15 amino acids. CDR3 DNA sequence: TGCGCCAGCAGCCCCGGACAGGGGGTTAATCAGCCCCAGCATTTT. Residues: CASSPGQGVNQPQHF.

This chain links TRBV10-3 with TRBJ1-2; D is unresolved. The CDR3 sequence is 12 residues long. Per germline, CDR1 ENHRY and CDR2 SYGVKD. The V end lost 8 bases, the J end lost 2 bases, and 9 bases lay between the germline ends. CDR3 sequence (DNA): TGTGCCATCCACGGAGGGAACTATGGCTACACCTTC. Translated, it gives CAIHGGNYGYTF.

V and J are TRBV4-1 and TRBJ2-5; D is unresolved. Germline V lookup: CDR1 MGHRA, CDR2 YSYEKL. The CDR3 consists of 14 residues. V dropped 3 bases and J dropped 4 bases, with 12 bases sitting between them. The CDR3 DNA reads as TGCGCCAGCAGCCACCCTAGGCCGGGAGAGACCCAGTACTTC. Translating it yields CASSHPRPGETQYF.

This clone appeared a single time. Other DNA sequences in the same sample also yield this CDR3. The genes are TRBV7-2 and TRBJ2-5; the D is unclear. V was cut by 5 bases and J by 5 bases, with 9 bases left in between. CDR1 SGHTA and CDR2 FQGNSA come from the germline V gene. This CDR3 has 12 residues. The CDR3 region has the DNA TGTGCCAGCAGCCAAGACCGGGAGACCCAGTACTTC. As protein: CASSQDRETQYF. The complete variable domain, with remaining parts taken from reference TRBV7-2 and TRBJ2-5, reads GAGVSQSPSNKVTEKGKDVELRCDPISGHTALYWYRQSLGQGLEFLIYFQGNSAPDKSGLPSDRFSAERTGGSVSTLTIQRTQQEDSAVYLCASSQDRETQYFGPGTRLLVL.

The chain recombines TRBV7-2 with TRBJ2-3; possibly TRBD1 for D (5 bases). Trimming shortened V by 0 bases and J by 2 bases, and 9 bases separated the two germline ends. The CDR3 is 15 amino acids. CDR1 and CDR2 from the germline V gene are SGHTA and FQGNSA. The CDR3 sequence: CASSLAGLSTDTQYF. DNA for the CDR3: TGTGCCAGCAGCTTAGCGGGGCTGTCCACAGATACGCAGTATTTT.

The V and J genes are TRBV30 and TRBJ2-3; D is perhaps TRBD1 or TRBD2 (6 bases each). With 3 bases removed from V and 5 bases from J, the gap between germline ends came to 12 bases. This CDR3 comprises 13 residues. From germline, CDR1 is GTSNPN and CDR2 SVGIG (reference sequence). The CDR3, as DNA: TGTGCCTGGAGCGGGGGCGGTGGAGATACGCAGTATTTT. Translation gives CAWSGGGGDTQYF.

V usage is TRBV5-4 and J usage is TRBJ2-3, with 11 bases that match TRBD1. Germline values: CDR1 SGHNT, CDR2 YYREEE (reference sequence). The V gene end was trimmed by 5 bases and the J gene end by 6 bases; junction bases not matched to a gene: 5. There are 14 residues in the CDR3. The CDR3 bases are TGTGCCAGCAGTGGACAGGGGGCTTCCGATACGCAGTATTTT. Translated: CASSGQGASDTQYF. Full variable domain (rest looked up from reference TRBV5-4 and TRBJ2-3): ETGVTQSPTHLIKTRGQQVTLRCSSQSGHNTVSWYQQALGQGPQFIFQYYREEENGRGNFPPRFSGLQFPNYSSELNVNALELDDSALYLCASSGQGASDTQYFGPGTRLTVL.

The CDR3 bases are TGTGCCAGCAGTTTCGGGGTCCGAGAGACCCAGTACTTC. It yields the protein CASSFGVRETQYF. V usage is TRBV12-3 or TRBV12-4 and J usage is TRBJ2-5; TRBD2 is a possible D gene (5 bases). The CDR3 spans 13 residues. Trimming removed 3 bases at V and 4 bases at J, with 9 bases between.

The chain joins TRBV5-1 to TRBJ2-7; tentative D call: TRBD1 (6 bases). Germline lookup yields CDR1 SGHRS and CDR2 YFSETQ. Trimming cost V 2 bases and J 7 bases, with 16 bases left between them. CDR3 length: 14 amino acids. The CDR3 here is CASSLDGTGMEQYF. Here the CDR3 DNA reads TGCGCCAGCAGCTTAGACGGAACAGGGATGGAGCAGTACTTC.

This chain joins TRBV19 and TRBJ1-1, with no clear D. Trimming removed 3 bases at V and 1 base at J, with 9 bases between. CDR1 is LNHDA and CDR2 is SQIVND in the germline V gene (reference sequence). CDR3 length equals 14 residues. CDR3 protein: CASSIVTGNTEAFF. In nucleotides, the CDR3 is TGTGCCAGTAGTATCGTTACGGGGAACACTGAAGCTTTCTTT. The full variable domain, completed using reference TRBV19 and TRBJ1-1, is DGGITQSPKYLFRKEGQNVTLSCEQNLNHDAMYWYRQDPGQGLRLIYYSQIVNDFQKGDIAEGYSVSREKKESFPLTVTSAQKNPTAFYLCASSIVTGNTEAFFGQGTRLTVV.